The present entry profiles one TCR beta chain with its context. The antigen is undetermined. These data belong to a study of cytomegalovirus exposure and HLA in healthy donors. Vbeta (60) and Jbeta (13) primers were used in the PCR. Assay used: immunoSEQ multiplex PCR; TCRdb lists only in-frame clones, some missing. Among some 130,000 clones, around three quarters were seen once, and the ten largest hold around 2.5%. The V end was cut by 4 bases, the J end by 1 base, with 12 bases between. The CDR3 runs 14 residues. CDR1 and CDR2 from the germline V gene are SGHTS and YDEGEE. General study results and limits: Highly shared sequence variants in one cluster were likely a sequencing artifact.

The specimen sequenced was PBMCs. The chain joins TRBV5-8 to TRBJ2-7; D remains ambiguous. The sequence came from a man aged 25-40 years in good health and CMV-seronegative. For the CDR3, the DNA is TGTGCCAGCAGCGGTACAGAGAAATCCTACGAGCAGTACTTC. Encoded protein: CASSGTEKSYEQYF.